Sequencing of this TCR beta chain was carried out in a study of regulatory T cells in long-lasting Graves disease. Background on the study: Prior antithyroid drug treatment in newly diagnosed Graves' patients lasted under 3 months. Whole-study findings and limits: Newly diagnosed Graves' patients had higher TCR diversity than persistent ones. Limited sample numbers may have lowered accuracy.

This clonotype was seen only a few times. As yet, its antigen is unknown. The time point was: newly diagnosed GD, antithyroid drugs for less than 3 months. From PBMCs, RNA was extracted and then used to make the TCR library. Germline V gene data show CDR1 as KGHSH and CDR2 as LQKENI. The CDR3 length is 10 residues. Both iRepertoire HTBI primers and Arm-PCR of CDR3 regions were used to build the TCR beta libraries. TCRdb called the multiplex PCR reads again in MiXCR, with one record for every CDR3 protein. This sample carries about 430,000 distinct CDR3 sequences, about 15% of them seen once, and the ten largest clones take about 7.6%. These data also formed part of another study, on T cells in Graves' hyperthyroidism and ophthalmopathy.

The receptor's source is a woman aged 40 to 49 with Graves disease. The chain has TRBV18 and TRBJ2-7; no definite D call. The material sequenced was peripheral blood mononuclear cells (PBMCs), taken at new diagnosis, from a patient treated with antithyroid drugs. In DNA form, the CDR3 reads TGTGCCAGCTCACCATCCTCCCTGGGTGTC. Amino acids: CASSPSSLGV.